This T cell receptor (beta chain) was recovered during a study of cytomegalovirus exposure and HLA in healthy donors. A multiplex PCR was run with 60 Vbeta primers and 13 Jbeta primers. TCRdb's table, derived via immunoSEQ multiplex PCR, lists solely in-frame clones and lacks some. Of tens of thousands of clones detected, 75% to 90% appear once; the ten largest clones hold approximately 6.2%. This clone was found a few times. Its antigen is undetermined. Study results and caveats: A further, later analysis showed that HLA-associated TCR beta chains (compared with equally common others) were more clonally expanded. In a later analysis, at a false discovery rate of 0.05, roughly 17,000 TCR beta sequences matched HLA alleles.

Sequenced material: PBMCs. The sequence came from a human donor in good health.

In nucleotides, the CDR3 is TGTGCCAGCAGCCCAACGGGTCCATCCGGGGATACGCAGTATTTT. It codes for CASSPTGPSGDTQYF. The gene calls are TRBV6-5 and TRBJ2-3; D gene uncertain. CDR1 and CDR2 from the germline V gene are MNHEY and SVGAGI. V was clipped by 6 bases and J by 6 bases, with 19 bases between them. The CDR3 is made up of 15 amino acids.